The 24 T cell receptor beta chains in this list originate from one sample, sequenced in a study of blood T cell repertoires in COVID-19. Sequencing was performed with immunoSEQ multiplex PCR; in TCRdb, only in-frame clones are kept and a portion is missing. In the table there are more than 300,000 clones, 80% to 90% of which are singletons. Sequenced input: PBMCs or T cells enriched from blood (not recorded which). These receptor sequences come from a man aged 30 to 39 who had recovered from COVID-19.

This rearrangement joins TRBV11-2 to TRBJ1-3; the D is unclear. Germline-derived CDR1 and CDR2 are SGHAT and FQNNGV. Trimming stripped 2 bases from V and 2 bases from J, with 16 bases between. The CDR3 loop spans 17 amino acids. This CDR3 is CASSLTSSGLPGNTIYF. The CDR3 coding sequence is TGTGCCAGCAGCTTAACATCAAGCGGCTTGCCTGGAAACACCATATATTTT.

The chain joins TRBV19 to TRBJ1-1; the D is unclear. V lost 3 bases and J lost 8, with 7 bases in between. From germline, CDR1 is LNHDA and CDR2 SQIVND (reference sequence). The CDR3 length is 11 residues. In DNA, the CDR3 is TGTGCCAGTAGTATCGCACTAGAAGCTTTCTTT. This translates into CASSIALEAFF.

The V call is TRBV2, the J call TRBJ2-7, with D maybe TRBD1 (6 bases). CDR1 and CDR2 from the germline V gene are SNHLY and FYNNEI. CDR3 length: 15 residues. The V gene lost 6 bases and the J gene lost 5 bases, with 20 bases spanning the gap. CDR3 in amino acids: CASRVQGMSPNEQYF. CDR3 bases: TGTGCCAGCAGGGTCCAGGGGATGTCTCCAAACGAGCAGTACTTC.

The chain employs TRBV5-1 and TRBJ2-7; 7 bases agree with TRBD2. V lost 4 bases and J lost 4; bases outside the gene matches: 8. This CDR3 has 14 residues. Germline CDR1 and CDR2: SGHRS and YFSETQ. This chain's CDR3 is CASSPGGSPYEQYF. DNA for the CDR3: TGCGCCAGCAGCCCAGGCGGGAGCCCGTACGAGCAGTACTTC.

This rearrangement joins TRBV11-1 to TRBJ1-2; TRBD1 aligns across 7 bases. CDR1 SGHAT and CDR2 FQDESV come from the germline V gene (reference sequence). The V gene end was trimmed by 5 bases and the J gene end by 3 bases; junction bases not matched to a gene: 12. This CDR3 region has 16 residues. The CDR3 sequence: CASSQGGGGAHYGYTF. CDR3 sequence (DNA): TGTGCCAGCAGCCAAGGGGGCGGAGGGGCCCACTATGGCTACACCTTC. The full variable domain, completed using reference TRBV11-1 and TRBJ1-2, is EAEVAQSPRYKITEKSQAVAFWCDPISGHATLYWYRQILGQGPELLVQFQDESVVDDSQLPKDRFSAERLKGVDSTLKIQPAELGDSAMYLCASSQGGGGAHYGYTFGSGTRLTVV.

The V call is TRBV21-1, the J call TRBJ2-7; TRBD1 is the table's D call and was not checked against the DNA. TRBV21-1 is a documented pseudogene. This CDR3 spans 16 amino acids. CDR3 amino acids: CASSKMPPDKDREQYF. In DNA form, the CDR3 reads TGTGCCAGCAGCAAAATGCCCCCGGACAAGGATAGGGAGCAGTACTTC.

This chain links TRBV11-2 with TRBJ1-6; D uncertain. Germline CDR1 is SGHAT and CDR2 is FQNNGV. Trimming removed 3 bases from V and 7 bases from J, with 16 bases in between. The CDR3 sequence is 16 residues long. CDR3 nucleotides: TGTGCCAGCAGCTTCTTCGTCGGGTCTGGGAATTCACCCCTCCACTTT. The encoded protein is CASSFFVGSGNSPLHF.

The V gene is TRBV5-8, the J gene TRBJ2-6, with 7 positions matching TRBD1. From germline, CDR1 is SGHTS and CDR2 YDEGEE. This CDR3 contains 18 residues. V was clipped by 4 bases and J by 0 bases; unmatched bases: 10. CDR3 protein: CASSSDRAIVSGANVLTF. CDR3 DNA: TGTGCCAGCAGCAGCGACAGGGCAATTGTCTCTGGGGCCAACGTCCTGACTTTC.

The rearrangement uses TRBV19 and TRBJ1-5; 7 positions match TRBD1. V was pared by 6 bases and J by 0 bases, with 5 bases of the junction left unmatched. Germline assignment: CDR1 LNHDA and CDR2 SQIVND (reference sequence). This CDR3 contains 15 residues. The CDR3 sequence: CASRGDSNSNQPQHF. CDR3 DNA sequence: TGTGCCAGTAGGGGGGACAGCAATAGCAATCAGCCCCAGCATTTT.

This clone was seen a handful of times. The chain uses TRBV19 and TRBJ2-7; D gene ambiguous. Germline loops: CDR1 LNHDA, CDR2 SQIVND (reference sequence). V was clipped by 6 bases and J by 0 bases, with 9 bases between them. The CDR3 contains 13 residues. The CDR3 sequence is CASRSRSSYEQYF. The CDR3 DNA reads TGTGCCAGTAGGAGCCGGAGCTCCTACGAGCAGTACTTC.

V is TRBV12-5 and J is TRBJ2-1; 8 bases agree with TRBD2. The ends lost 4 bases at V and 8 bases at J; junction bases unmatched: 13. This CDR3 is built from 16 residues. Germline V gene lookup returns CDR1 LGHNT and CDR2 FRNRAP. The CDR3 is CASGYPGGLGSDEQFF. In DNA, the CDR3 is TGTGCTAGTGGTTACCCCGGGGGACTAGGTTCCGATGAGCAGTTCTTC.

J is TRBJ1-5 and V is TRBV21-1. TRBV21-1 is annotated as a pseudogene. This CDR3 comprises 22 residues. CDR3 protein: CASSKNGSGEAGFENSNQPQHF. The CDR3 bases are TGTGCCAGCAGCAAAAACGGATCCGGGGAGGCGGGGTTCGAAAATAGCAATCAGCCCCAGCATTTT.

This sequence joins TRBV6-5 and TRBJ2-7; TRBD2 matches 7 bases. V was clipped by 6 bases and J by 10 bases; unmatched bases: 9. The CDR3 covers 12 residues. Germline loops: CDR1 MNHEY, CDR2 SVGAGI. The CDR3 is CASSPTSFQQYF. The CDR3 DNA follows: TGTGCCAGCAGCCCGACTAGCTTTCAACAGTACTTC.

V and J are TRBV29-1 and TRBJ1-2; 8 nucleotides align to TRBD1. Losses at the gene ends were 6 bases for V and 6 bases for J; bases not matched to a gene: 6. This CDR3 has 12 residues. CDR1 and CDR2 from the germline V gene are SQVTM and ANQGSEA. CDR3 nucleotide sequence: TGCAGCGTGCAGACAGGGGTAAATGGCTACACCTTC. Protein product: CSVQTGVNGYTF.

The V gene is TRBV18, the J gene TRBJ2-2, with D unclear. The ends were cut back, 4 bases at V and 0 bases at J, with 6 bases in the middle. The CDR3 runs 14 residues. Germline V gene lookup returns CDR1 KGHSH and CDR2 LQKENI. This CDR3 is CASSRPSNTGELFF. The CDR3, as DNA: TGTGCCAGCTCACGGCCTTCGAACACCGGGGAGCTGTTTTTT.

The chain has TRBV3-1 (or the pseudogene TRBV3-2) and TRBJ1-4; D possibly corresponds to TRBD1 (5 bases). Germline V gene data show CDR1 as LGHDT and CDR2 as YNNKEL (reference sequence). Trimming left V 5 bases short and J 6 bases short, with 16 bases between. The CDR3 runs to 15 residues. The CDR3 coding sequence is TGTGCCAGCAGCGAGACTAGGGGAAATTATGAAAAACTGTTTTTT. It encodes CASSETRGNYEKLFF.

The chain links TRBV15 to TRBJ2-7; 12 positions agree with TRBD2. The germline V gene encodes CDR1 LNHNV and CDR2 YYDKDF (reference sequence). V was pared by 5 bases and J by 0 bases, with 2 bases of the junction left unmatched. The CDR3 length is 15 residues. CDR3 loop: CATSQGLAGSYEQYF. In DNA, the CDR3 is TGTGCCACCAGCCAGGGACTAGCGGGCTCCTACGAGCAGTACTTC.

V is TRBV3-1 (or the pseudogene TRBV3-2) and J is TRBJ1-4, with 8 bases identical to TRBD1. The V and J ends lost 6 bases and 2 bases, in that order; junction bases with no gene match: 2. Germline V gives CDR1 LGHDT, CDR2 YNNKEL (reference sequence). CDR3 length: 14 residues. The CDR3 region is CASRDRGTNEKLFF. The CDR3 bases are TGTGCCAGCAGAGACAGGGGCACTAATGAAAAACTGTTTTTT.

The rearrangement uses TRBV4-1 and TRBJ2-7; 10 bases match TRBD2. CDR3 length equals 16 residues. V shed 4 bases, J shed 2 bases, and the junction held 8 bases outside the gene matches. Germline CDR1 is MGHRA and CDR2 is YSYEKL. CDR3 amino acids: CASSPAGTSVTYEQYF. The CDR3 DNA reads TGCGCCAGCAGCCCGGCCGGGACTAGCGTTACCTACGAGCAGTACTTC.

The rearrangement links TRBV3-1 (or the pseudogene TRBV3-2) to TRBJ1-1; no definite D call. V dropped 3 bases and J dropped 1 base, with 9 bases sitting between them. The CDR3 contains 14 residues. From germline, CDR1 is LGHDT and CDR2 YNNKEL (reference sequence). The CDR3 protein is CASSHEVRNTEAFF. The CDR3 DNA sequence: TGTGCCAGCAGCCACGAGGTGCGGAACACTGAAGCTTTCTTT.

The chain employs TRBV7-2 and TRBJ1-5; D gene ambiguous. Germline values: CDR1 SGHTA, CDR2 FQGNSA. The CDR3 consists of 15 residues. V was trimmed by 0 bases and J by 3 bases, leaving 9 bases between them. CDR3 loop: CASSLAGRVNQPQHF. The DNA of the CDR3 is TGTGCCAGCAGCTTAGCGGGCAGAGTCAATCAGCCCCAGCATTTT.

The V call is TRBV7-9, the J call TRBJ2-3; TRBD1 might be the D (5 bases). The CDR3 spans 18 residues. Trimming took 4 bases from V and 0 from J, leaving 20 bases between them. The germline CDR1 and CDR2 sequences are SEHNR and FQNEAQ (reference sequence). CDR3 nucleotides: TGTGCCAGCAGCTCTACGACCAGGACAAGCCAAAGCACAGATACGCAGTATTTT. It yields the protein CASSSTTRTSQSTDTQYF.

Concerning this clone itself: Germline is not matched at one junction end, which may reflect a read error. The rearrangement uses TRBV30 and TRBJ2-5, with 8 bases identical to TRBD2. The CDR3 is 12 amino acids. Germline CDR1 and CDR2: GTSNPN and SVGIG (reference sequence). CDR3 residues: CARSGSIETQYF. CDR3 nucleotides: TGTGCCCGGAGCGGGAGCATAGAGACCCAGTACTTC.

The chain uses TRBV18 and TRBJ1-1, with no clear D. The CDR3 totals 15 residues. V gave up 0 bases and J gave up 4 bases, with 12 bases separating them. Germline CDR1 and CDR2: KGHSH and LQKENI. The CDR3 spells CASSPPIAGVTEAFF. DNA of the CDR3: TGTGCCAGCTCACCACCGATCGCCGGGGTCACTGAAGCTTTCTTT.